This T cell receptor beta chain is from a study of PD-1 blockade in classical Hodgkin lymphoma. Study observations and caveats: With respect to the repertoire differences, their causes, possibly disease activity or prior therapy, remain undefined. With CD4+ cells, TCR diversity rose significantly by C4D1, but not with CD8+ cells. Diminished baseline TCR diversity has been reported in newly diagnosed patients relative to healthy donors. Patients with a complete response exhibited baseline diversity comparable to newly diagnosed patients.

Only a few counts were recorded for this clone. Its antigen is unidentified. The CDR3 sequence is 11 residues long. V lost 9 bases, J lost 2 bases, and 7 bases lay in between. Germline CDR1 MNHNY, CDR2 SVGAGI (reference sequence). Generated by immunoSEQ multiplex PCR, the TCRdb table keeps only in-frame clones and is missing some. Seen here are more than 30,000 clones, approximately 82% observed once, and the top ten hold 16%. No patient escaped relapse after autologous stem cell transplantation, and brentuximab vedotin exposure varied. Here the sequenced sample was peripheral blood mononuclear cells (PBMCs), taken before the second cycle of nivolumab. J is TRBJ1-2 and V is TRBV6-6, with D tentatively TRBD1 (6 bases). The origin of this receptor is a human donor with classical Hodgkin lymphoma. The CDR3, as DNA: TGTGCCAGTCAGGGGAACTATGGCTACACCTTC. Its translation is CASQGNYGYTF.